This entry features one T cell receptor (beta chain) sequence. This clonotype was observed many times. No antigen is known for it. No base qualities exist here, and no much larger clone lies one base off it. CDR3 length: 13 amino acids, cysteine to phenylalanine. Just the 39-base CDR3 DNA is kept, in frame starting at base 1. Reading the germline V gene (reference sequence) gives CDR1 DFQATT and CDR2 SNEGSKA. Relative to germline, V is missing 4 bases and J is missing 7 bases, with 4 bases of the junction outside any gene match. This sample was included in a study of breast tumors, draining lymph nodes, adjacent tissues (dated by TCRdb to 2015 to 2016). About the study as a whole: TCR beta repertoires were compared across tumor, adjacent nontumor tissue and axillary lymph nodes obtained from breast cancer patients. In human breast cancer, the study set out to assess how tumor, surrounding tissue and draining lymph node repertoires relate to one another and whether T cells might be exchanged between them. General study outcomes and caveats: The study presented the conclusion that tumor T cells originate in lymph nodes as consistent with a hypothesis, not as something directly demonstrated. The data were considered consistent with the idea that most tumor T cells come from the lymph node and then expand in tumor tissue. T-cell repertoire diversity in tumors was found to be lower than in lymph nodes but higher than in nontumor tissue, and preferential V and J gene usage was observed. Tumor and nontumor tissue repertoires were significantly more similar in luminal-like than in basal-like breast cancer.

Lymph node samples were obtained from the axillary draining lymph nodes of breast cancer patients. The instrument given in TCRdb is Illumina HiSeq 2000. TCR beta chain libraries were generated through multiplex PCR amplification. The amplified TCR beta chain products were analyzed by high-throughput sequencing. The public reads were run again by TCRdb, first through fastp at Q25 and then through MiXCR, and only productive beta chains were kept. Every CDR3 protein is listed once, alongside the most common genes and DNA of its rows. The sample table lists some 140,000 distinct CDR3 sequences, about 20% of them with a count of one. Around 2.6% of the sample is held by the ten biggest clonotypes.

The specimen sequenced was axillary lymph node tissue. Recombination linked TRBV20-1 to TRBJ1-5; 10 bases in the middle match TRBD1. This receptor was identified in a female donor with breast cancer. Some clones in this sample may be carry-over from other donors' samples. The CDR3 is CSATRQGAQPQHF. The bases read TGCAGTGCTACCCGACAGGGGGCACAGCCCCAGCATTTT.